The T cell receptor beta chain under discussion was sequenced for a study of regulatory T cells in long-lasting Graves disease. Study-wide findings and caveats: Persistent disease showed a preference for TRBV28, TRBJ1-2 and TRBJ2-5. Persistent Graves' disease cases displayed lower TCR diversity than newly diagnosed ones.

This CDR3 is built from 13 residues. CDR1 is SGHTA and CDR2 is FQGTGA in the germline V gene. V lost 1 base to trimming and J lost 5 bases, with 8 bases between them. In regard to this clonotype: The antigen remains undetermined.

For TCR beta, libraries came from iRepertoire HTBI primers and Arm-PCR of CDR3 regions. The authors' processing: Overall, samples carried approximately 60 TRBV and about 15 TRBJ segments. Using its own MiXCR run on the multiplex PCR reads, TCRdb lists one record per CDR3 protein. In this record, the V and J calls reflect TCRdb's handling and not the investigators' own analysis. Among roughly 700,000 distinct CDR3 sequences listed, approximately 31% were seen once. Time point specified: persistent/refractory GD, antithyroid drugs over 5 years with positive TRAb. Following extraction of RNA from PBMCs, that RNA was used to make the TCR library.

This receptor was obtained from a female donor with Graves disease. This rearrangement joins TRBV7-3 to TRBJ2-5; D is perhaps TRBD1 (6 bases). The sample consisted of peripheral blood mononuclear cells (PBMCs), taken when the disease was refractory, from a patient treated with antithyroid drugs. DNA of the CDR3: TGTGCCAGCAGCTTAAAGAGGGGGGAGACCCAGTACTTC. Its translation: CASSLKRGETQYF.